This is a list of T cell receptor beta chains from one sample in a study of OX40 agonist ivuxolimab in advanced cancers. Assay used: immunoSEQ multiplex PCR; TCRdb lists only in-frame clones, some missing. The table has nearly 65,000 clones, 91% seen once; the top ten hold about 4.4%. Sequenced here: CD4+ or CD8+ T cells sorted from blood, sampled in a trial of the OX40 agonist ivuxolimab. These receptors all come from an adult with an advanced solid tumor such as melanoma, head and neck, liver or kidney cancer. The CDR3 runs from the conserved cysteine through the conserved F or W. Each record gives: D gene, J gene, V gene, CDR3 protein. The D gene is left open where the match is weak.

d_gene: -
j_gene: TRBJ2-7
v_gene: TRBV28
CDR3aa: CASSWGRPYEQYF

d_gene: TRBD1
j_gene: TRBJ1-2
v_gene: TRBV7-8
CDR3aa: CASSLVPQFSRDREEANYGYTF

d_gene: -
j_gene: TRBJ2-7
v_gene: TRBV4-1
CDR3aa: CASSQDLRRTGTYEQYF

d_gene: -
j_gene: TRBJ2-5
v_gene: TRBV5-4
CDR3aa: CASSENPGETQYF

d_gene: -
j_gene: TRBJ1-5
v_gene: TRBV6-5
CDR3aa: CASSEQGAGQPQHF

d_gene: TRBD1
j_gene: TRBJ2-7
v_gene: TRBV27
CDR3aa: CASSPGQGLGEQYF

d_gene: -
j_gene: TRBJ2-1
v_gene: TRBV28
CDR3aa: CASSSQGYNEQFF

d_gene: -
j_gene: TRBJ1-2
v_gene: TRBV21-1
CDR3aa: CASRKGSGYGYTF

d_gene: -
j_gene: TRBJ2-2
v_gene: TRBV2
CDR3aa: CAWGGQTHTGELFF

d_gene: -
j_gene: TRBJ1-1
v_gene: TRBV6-4
CDR3aa: CASSDSGGGTEAFF

d_gene: -
j_gene: TRBJ1-3
v_gene: TRBV2
CDR3aa: CASSFNDQRNTIYF

d_gene: -
j_gene: TRBJ2-1
v_gene: TRBV9
CDR3aa: CASSVVGGQDNEQFF

d_gene: -
j_gene: TRBJ2-7
v_gene: TRBV13
CDR3aa: CASSPGGRGYEQYF

d_gene: TRBD2
j_gene: TRBJ2-7
v_gene: TRBV6-5
CDR3aa: CASSSGLVYEQYF

d_gene: TRBD2
j_gene: TRBJ2-1
v_gene: TRBV13
CDR3aa: CASSLELAGGGTSYNEQFF

d_gene: TRBD2
j_gene: TRBJ2-2
v_gene: TRBV5-1
CDR3aa: CASSLVSGETGELFF

d_gene: -
j_gene: TRBJ1-4
v_gene: TRBV27
CDR3aa: CASSFTGTNEKLFF

d_gene: TRBD2
j_gene: TRBJ2-1
v_gene: TRBV25-1
CDR3aa: CASTRGVAPNEQFF

d_gene: -
j_gene: TRBJ1-4
v_gene: TRBV9
CDR3aa: CASSEGWTRHGTNEKLFF

d_gene: TRBD1
j_gene: TRBJ1-1
v_gene: TRBV2
CDR3aa: CASSEEDRVQPITEAFF

d_gene: -
j_gene: TRBJ1-2
v_gene: TRBV29-1
CDR3aa: CSVVAGLRYGYTF

d_gene: -
j_gene: TRBJ2-7
v_gene: TRBV5-1
CDR3aa: CASSRGRSYEQYF

d_gene: -
j_gene: TRBJ1-6
v_gene: TRBV5-1
CDR3aa: CASSLTGNSYNSPLHF

d_gene: -
j_gene: TRBJ2-1
v_gene: TRBV9
CDR3aa: CASSVGGAEQFF

d_gene: -
j_gene: TRBJ1-2
v_gene: TRBV4-1
CDR3aa: CASSQTSGPRGYTF

d_gene: TRBD2
j_gene: TRBJ2-1
v_gene: TRBV4-2
CDR3aa: CASSHPDGTRTSGVNEQFF

d_gene: -
j_gene: TRBJ2-1
v_gene: TRBV18
CDR3aa: CASSAVKGTHTYNEQFF

d_gene: TRBD1
j_gene: TRBJ2-2
v_gene: TRBV5-1
CDR3aa: CASSLDQGAATGELFF

d_gene: -
j_gene: TRBJ2-2
v_gene: TRBV9
CDR3aa: CASSPGSPGELFF

d_gene: TRBD2
j_gene: TRBJ2-7
v_gene: TRBV4-3
CDR3aa: CASSQDRAGGPSYEQYF

d_gene: TRBD2
j_gene: TRBJ2-7
v_gene: TRBV11-2
CDR3aa: CASSLGASGIEQYF

d_gene: -
j_gene: TRBJ2-5
v_gene: TRBV7-7
CDR3aa: CASSSSFLANRAQYF

d_gene: TRBD1
j_gene: TRBJ2-3
v_gene: TRBV27
CDR3aa: CASSITGGDPTDTQYF

d_gene: TRBD2
j_gene: TRBJ2-5
v_gene: TRBV19
CDR3aa: CASSRKGGWETQYF

d_gene: -
j_gene: TRBJ1-5
v_gene: TRBV19
CDR3aa: CASSIAQGMNQPQHF

d_gene: -
j_gene: TRBJ1-1
v_gene: TRBV11-2
CDR3aa: CASSLVRARATEAFF

d_gene: -
j_gene: TRBJ2-7
v_gene: TRBV29-1
CDR3aa: CSVGHHYEQYF

d_gene: TRBD1
j_gene: TRBJ2-7
v_gene: TRBV29-1
CDR3aa: CSVGTGGIYEQYF

d_gene: TRBD2
j_gene: TRBJ2-5
v_gene: TRBV5-4
CDR3aa: CASSFLAGGQETQYF

d_gene: -
j_gene: TRBJ1-6
v_gene: TRBV6-4
CDR3aa: CASSDSNGHYNSPLHF

d_gene: TRBD1
j_gene: TRBJ1-1
v_gene: TRBV19
CDR3aa: CASSRGGMVTEAFF

d_gene: -
j_gene: TRBJ1-5
v_gene: TRBV9
CDR3aa: CASSADLGYNQPQHF

d_gene: -
j_gene: TRBJ2-7
v_gene: TRBV5-4
CDR3aa: CASSPTGRTYEQYF

d_gene: -
j_gene: TRBJ2-2
v_gene: TRBV29-1
CDR3aa: CSVEEISGIQDGTGELFF

d_gene: -
j_gene: TRBJ2-2
v_gene: TRBV6-5
CDR3aa: CASGAGELFF

d_gene: -
j_gene: TRBJ1-6
v_gene: TRBV2
CDR3aa: CASSVGYNSPLHF

d_gene: TRBD1
j_gene: TRBJ2-7
v_gene: TRBV29-1
CDR3aa: CSVDRTGGGYEQYF

d_gene: -
j_gene: TRBJ2-1
v_gene: TRBV28
CDR3aa: CASRQAAVSSYNEQFF

d_gene: TRBD1
j_gene: TRBJ2-7
v_gene: TRBV27
CDR3aa: CASSPEQGVGYEQYF

d_gene: TRBD2
j_gene: TRBJ2-2
v_gene: TRBV13
CDR3aa: CASITSGWANTGELFF

d_gene: TRBD1
j_gene: TRBJ2-1
v_gene: TRBV15
CDR3aa: CATSRTGWGEQFF

d_gene: -
j_gene: TRBJ1-2
v_gene: TRBV7-8
CDR3aa: CASSLRRWGYGYTF

d_gene: -
j_gene: TRBJ1-5
v_gene: TRBV4-1
CDR3aa: CASSQDSGGNQPQHF

d_gene: -
j_gene: TRBJ2-2
v_gene: TRBV2
CDR3aa: CASSPPGGQPNTGELFF

d_gene: TRBD2
j_gene: TRBJ2-4
v_gene: TRBV2
CDR3aa: CASSPKTSGSGGNIQYF